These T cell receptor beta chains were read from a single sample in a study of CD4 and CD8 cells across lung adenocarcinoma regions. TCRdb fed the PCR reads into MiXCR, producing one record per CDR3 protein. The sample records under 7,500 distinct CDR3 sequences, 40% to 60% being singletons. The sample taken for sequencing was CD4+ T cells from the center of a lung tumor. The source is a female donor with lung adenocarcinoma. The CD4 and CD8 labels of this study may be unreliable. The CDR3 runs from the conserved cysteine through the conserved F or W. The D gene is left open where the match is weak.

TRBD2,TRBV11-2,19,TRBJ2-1,CASSNAGGLGLAGGNEQFF,TGTGCCAGCAGTAACGCGGGGGGCCTGGGACTAGCGGGAGGGAATGAGCAGTTCTTC